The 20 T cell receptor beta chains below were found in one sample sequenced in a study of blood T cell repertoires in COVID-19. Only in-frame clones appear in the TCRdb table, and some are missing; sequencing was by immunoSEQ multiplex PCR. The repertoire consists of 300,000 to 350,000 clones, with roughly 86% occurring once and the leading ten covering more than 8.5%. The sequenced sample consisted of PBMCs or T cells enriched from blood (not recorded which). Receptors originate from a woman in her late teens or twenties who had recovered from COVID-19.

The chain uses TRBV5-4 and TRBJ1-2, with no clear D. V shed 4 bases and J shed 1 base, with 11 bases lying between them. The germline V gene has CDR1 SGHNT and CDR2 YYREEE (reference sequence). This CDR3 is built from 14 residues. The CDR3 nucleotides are TGTGCCAGCAGCCCGGGGTCGTATAACTATGGCTACACCTTC. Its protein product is CASSPGSYNYGYTF.

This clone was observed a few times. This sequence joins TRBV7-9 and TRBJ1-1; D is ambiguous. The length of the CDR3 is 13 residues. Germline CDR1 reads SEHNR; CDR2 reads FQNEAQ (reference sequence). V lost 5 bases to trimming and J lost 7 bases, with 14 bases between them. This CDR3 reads CASSPGLGIEAFF. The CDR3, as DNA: TGTGCCAGCAGCCCTGGACTCGGCATTGAAGCTTTCTTT.

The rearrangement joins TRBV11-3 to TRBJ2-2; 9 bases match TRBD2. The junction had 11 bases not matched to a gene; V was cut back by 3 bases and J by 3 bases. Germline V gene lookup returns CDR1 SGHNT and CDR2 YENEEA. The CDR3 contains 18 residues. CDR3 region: CASSLRGRALRDTGELFF. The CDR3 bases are TGTGCCAGCAGCTTGCGCGGGAGGGCATTAAGGGACACCGGGGAGCTGTTTTTT.

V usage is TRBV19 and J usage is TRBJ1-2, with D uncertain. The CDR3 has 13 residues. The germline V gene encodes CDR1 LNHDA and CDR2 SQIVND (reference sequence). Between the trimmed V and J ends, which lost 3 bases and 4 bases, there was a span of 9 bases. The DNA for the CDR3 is TGTGCCAGTAGTATCGAGAACTCCTATGGCTACACCTTC. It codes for CASSIENSYGYTF.

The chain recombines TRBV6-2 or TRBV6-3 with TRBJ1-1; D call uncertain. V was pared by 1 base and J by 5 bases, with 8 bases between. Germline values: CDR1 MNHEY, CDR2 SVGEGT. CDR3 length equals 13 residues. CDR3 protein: CASSYFSGTEAFF. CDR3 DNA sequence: TGTGCCAGCAGTTACTTCAGCGGAACTGAAGCTTTCTTT.

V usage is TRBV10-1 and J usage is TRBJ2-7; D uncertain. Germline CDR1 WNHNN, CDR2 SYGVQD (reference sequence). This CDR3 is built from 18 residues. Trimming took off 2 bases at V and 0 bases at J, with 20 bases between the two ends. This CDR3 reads CASSEPRGRSAYSYEQYF. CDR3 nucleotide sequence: TGCGCCAGCAGTGAGCCCCGCGGAAGAAGCGCCTACTCCTACGAGCAGTACTTC.

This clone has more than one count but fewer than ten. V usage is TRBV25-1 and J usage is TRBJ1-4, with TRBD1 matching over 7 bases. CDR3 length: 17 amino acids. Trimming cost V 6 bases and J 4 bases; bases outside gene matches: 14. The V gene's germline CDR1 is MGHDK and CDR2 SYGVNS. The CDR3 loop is CASRQGGWGTVNEKLFF. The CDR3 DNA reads TGTGCCAGCAGACAAGGGGGGTGGGGGACAGTTAATGAAAAACTGTTTTTT.

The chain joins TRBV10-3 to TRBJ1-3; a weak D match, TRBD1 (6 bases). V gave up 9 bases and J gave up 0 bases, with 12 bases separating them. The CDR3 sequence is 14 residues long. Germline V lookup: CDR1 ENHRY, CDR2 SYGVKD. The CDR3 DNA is TGTGCCATGGCACCAGGGGACTCTGGAAACACCATATATTTT. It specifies CAMAPGDSGNTIYF.

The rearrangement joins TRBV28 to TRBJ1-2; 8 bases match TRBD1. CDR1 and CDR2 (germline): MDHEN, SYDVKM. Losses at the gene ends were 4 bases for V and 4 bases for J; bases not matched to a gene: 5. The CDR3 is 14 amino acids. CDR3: CASSSYRGGYGYTF. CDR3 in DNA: TGTGCCAGCAGTTCATACAGGGGGGGCTATGGCTACACCTTC.

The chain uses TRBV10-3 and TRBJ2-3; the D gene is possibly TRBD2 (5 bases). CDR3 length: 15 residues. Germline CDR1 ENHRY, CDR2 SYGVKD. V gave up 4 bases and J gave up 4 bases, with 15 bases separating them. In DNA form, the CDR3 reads TGTGCCATCAGTGTCACTAGGCATAATGCAGATACGCAGTATTTT. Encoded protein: CAISVTRHNADTQYF.

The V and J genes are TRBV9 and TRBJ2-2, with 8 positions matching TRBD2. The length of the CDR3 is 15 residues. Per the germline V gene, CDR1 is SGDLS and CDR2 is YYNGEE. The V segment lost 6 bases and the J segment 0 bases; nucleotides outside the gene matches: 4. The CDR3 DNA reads TGTGCCAGCACGAAAGCGGGAGCGAACACCGGGGAGCTGTTTTTT. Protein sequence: CASTKAGANTGELFF.

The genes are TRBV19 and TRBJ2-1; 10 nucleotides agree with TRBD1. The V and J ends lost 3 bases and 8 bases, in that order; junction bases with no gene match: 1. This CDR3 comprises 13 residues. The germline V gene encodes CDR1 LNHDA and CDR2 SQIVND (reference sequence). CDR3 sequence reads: CASSMTGGDEQFF. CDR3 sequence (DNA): TGTGCCAGTAGTATGACAGGGGGCGATGAGCAGTTCTTC. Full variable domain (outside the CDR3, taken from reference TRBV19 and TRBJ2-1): DGGITQSPKYLFRKEGQNVTLSCEQNLNHDAMYWYRQDPGQGLRLIYYSQIVNDFQKGDIAEGYSVSREKKESFPLTVTSAQKNPTAFYLCASSMTGGDEQFFGPGTRLTVL.

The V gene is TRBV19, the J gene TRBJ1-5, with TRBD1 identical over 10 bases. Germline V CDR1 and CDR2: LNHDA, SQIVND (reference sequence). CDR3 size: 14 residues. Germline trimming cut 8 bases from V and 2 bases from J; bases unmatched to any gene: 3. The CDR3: CASEGQGGNQPQHF. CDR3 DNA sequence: TGTGCCAGTGAAGGACAGGGGGGCAATCAGCCCCAGCATTTT.

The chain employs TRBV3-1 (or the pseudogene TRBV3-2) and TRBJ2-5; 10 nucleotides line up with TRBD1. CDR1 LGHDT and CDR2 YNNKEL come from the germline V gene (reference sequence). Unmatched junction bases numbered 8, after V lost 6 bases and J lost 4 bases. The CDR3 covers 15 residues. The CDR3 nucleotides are TGTGCCAGCAGTAAGAGACAGGGGGCGGGAGAGACCCAGTACTTC. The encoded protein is CASSKRQGAGETQYF.

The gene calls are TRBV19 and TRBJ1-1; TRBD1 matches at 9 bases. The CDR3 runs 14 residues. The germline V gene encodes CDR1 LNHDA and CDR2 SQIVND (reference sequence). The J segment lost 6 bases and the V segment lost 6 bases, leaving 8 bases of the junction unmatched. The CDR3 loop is CASSKRDRVPEAFF. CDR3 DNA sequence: TGTGCCAGTAGCAAAAGGGACAGGGTGCCTGAAGCTTTCTTT.

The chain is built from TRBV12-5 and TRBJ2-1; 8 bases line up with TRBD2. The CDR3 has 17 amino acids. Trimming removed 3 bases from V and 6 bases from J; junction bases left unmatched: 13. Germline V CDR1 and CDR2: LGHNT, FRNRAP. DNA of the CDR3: TGTGCTAGTGGTTTAATGTTCGCGGGGGGTGAGCTCAATGAGCAGTTCTTC. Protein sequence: CASGLMFAGGELNEQFF.

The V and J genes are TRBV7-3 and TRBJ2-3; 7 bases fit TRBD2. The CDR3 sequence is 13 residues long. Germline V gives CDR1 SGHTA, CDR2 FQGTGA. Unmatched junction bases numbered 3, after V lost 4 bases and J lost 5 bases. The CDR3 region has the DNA TGTGCCAGCAGCTGGGTAGCGGGAGATACGCAGTATTTT. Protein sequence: CASSWVAGDTQYF.

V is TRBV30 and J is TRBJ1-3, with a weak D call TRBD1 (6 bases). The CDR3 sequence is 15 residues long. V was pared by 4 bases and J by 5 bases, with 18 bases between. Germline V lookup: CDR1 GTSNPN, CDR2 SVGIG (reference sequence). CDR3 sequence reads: CAWTGPGGDRNTIYF. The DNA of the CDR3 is TGTGCCTGGACCGGGCCGGGGGGCGACCGAAACACCATATATTTT.

CDR3 sequence reads: CASSFSDTDYTF. The CDR3 DNA sequence: TGTGCCAGCAGCTTCTCGGACACGGACTACACCTTC. V and J are TRBV7-9 and TRBJ1-2, with D maybe TRBD1 (5 bases). Per the germline V gene, CDR1 is SEHNR and CDR2 is FQNEAQ (reference sequence). This CDR3 spans 12 amino acids. V shed 3 bases and J shed 10 bases, with 12 bases lying between them.

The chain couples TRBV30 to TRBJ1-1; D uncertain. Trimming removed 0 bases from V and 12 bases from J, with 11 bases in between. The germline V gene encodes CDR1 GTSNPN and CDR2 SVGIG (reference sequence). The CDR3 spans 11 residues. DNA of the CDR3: TGTGCCTGGAGTGTACTTAAGCCCACTTTCTTT. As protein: CAWSVLKPTFF.